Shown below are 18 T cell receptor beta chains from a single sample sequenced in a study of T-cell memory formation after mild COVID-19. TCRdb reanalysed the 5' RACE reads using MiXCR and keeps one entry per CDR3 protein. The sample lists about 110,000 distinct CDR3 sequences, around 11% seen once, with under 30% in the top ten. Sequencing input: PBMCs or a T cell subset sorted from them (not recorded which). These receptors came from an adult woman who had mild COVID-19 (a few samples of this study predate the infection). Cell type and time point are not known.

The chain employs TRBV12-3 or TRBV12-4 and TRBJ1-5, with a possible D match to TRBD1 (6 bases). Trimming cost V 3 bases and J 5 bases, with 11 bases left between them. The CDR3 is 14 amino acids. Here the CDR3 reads CASSLDSSDQPQHF. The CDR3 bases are TGTGCCAGCAGTTTGGACAGTTCGGATCAGCCCCAGCATTTT.

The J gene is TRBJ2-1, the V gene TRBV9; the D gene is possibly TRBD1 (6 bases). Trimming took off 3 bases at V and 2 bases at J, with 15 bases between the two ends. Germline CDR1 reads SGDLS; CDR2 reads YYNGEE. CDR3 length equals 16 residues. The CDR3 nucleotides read TGTGCCAGCAGCGCAGCTAGGCAGGGGACCTACAATGAGCAGTTCTTC. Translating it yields CASSAARQGTYNEQFF. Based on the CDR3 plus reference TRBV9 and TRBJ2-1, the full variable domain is DSGVTQTPKHLITATGQRVTLRCSPRSGDLSVYWYQQSLDQGLQFLIQYYNGEERAKGNILERFSAQQFPDLHSELNLSSLELGDSALYFCASSAARQGTYNEQFFGPGTRLTVL.

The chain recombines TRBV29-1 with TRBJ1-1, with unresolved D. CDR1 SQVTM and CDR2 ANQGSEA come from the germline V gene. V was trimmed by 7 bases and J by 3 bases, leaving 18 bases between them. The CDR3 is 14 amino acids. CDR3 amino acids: CSAEGPPVYTEAFF. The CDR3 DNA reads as TGCAGCGCCGAAGGCCCGCCGGTCTACACTGAAGCTTTCTTT. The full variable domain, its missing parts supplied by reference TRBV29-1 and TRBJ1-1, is SAVISQKPSRDICQRGTSLTIQCQVDSQVTMMFWYRQQPGQSLTLIATANQGSEATYESGFVIDKFPISRPNLTFSTLTVSNMSPEDSSIYLCSAEGPPVYTEAFFGQGTRLTVV.

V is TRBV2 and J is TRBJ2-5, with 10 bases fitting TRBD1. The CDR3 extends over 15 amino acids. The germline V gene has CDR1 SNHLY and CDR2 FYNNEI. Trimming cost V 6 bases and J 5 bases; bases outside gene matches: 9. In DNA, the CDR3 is TGTGCCAGCAGCGGGCCGGGACAGGGGAGGGAGACCCAGTACTTC. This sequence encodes CASSGPGQGRETQYF.

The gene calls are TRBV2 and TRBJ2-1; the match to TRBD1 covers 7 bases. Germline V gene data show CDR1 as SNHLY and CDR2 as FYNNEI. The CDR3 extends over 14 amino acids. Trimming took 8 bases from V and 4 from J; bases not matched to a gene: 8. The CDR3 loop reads CASAVTGLYNEQFF. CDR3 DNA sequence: TGTGCCAGCGCCGTGACAGGGCTTTACAATGAGCAGTTCTTC. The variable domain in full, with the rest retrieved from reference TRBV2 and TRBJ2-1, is EPEVTQTPSHQVTQMGQEVILRCVPISNHLYFYWYRQILGQKVEFLVSFYNNEISEKSEIFDDQFSVERPDGSNFTLKIRSTKLEDSAMYFCASAVTGLYNEQFFGPGTRLTVL.

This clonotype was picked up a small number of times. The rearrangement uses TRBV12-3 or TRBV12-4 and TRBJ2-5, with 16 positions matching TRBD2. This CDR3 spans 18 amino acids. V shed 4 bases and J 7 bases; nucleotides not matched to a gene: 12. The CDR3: CASSSLGTSGGAYSTQYF. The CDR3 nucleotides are TGTGCCAGCAGTTCCCTTGGGACTAGCGGGGGGGCATATTCGACCCAGTACTTC.

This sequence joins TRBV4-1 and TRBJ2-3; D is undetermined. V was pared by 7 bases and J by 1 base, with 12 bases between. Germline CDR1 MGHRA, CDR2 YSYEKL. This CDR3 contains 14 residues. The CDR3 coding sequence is TGCGCCAGCACCCCCACCCCCGGCACAGATACGCAGTATTTT. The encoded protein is CASTPTPGTDTQYF.

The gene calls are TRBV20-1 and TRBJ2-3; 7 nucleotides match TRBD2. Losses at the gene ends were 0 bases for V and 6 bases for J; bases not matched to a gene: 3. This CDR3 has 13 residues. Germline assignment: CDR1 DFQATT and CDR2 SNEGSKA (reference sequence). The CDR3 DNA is TGCAGTGCTAGAGAGGGGGGGACGGATACGCAGTATTTT. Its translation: CSAREGGTDTQYF.

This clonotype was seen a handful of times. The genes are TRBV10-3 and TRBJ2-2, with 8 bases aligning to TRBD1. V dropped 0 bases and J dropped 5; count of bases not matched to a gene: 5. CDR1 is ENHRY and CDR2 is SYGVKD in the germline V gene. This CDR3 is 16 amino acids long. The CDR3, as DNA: TGTGCCATCAGTGAGTCCGGGACAGGATTAACCGGGGAGCTGTTTTTT. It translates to CAISESGTGLTGELFF.

The CDR3 region is CASPHTGANYGYTF. The CDR3 nucleotides are TGCGCCAGTCCTCACACCGGAGCTAACTATGGCTACACCTTC. V gene TRBV5-1 combines with J gene TRBJ1-2; D not resolved. CDR1 SGHRS and CDR2 YFSETQ come from the germline V gene. Trimming shortened V by 8 bases and J by 0 bases, and 14 bases separated the two germline ends. The CDR3 has 14 amino acids.

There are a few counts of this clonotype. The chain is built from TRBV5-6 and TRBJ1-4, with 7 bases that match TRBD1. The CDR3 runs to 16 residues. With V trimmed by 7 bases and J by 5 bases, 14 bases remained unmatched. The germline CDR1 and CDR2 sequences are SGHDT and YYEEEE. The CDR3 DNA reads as TGTGCCAGCTCTGCTTCCCTAACAGGGGAGAATGAAAAACTGTTTTTT. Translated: CASSASLTGENEKLFF.

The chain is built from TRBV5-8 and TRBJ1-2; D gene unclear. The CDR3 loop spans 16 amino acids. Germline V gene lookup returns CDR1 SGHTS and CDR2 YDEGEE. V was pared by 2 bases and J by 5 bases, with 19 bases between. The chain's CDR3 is CASSFSRTVIWYGYTF. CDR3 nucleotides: TGTGCCAGCAGCTTTAGTCGAACAGTTATCTGGTATGGCTACACCTTC.

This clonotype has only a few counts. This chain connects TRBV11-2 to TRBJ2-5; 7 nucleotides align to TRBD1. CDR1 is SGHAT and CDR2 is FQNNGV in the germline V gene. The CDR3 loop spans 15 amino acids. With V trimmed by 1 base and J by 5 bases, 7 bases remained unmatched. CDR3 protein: CASSLGQGVVETQYF. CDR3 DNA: TGTGCCAGCAGCTTAGGGCAGGGGGTCGTTGAGACCCAGTACTTC.

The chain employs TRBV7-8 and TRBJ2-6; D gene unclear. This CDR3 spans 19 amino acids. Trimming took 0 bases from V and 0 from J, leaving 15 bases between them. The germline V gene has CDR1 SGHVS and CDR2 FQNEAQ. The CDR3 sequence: CASSLARVSTLSGANVLTF. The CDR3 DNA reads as TGTGCCAGCAGCTTAGCCCGGGTCAGTACGCTCTCTGGGGCCAACGTCCTGACTTTC.

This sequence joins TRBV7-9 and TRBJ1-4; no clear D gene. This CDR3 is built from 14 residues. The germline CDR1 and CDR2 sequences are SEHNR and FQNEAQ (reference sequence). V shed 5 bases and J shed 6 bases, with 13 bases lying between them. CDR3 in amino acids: CASSRFMTDEKLFF. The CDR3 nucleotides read TGTGCCAGCAGCCGATTCATGACGGATGAAAAACTGTTTTTT.

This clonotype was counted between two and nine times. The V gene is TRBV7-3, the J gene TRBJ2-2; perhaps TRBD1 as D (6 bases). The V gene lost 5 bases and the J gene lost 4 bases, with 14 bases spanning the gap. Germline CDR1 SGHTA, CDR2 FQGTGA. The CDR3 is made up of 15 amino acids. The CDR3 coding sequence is TGTGCCAGCAGCGCCGGGACACCTAGCACCGGGGAGCTGTTTTTT. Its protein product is CASSAGTPSTGELFF.

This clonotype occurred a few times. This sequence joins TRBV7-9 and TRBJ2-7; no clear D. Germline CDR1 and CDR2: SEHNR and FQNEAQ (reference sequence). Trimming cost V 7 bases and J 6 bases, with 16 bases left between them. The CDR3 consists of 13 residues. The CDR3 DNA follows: TGTGCCAGCACCTCCGGAGCCCTAATCGAGCAGTACTTC. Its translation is CASTSGALIEQYF.

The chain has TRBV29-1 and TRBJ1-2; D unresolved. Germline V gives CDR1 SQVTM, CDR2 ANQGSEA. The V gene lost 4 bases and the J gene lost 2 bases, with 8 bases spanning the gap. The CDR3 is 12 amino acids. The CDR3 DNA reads TGCAGCGTTGTTTGGGAAAACTATGGCTACACCTTC. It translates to CSVVWENYGYTF.